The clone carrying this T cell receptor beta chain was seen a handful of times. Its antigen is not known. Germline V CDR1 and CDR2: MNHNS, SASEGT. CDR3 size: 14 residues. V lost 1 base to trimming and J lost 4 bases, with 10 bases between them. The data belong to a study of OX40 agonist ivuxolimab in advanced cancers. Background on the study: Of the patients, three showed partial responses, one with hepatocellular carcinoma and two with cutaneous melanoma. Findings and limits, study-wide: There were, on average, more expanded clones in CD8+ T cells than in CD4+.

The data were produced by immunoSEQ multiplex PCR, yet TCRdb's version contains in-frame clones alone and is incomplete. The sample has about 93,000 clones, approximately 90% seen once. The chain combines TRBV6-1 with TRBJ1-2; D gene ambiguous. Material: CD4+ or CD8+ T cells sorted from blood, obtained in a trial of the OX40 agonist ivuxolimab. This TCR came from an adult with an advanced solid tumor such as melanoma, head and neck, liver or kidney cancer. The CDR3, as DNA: TGTGCCAGCAGTGAAGGTCCGGTTGTCTATGGCTACACCTTC. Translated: CASSEGPVVYGYTF.